These 29 T cell receptor beta chains share one sample of origin, sequenced in a study of shared clonotypes between healthy human individuals. Libraries were prepared by immunoSEQ multiplex PCR; TCRdb keeps only in-frame clonotypes and omits some of them. Here the sample spans approximately 1,000,000 clones, roughly 77% being singletons. Sequencing was done on a sample of memory CD4+ T cells from PBMCs. Subset given: CD45RA-negative fraction. These receptors all come from a man between 18 and 35 years old in good health. Some clones in this sample may be carry-over from other donors' samples.

V and J are TRBV27 and TRBJ1-1; weak D call: TRBD1 (5 bases). CDR3 size: 13 residues. V was cut by 5 bases and J by 6 bases, with 13 bases left in between. Germline V gene sequence: CDR1 MNHEY, CDR2 SMNVEV (reference sequence). As DNA, the CDR3 is TGTGCCAGCAGTCGCAGGGTTGTGTCTGAAGCTTTCTTT. Protein sequence: CASSRRVVSEAFF.

This chain joins TRBV18 and TRBJ2-3; D not certain. CDR3 length equals 15 residues. Per germline, CDR1 KGHSH and CDR2 LQKENI. With 2 bases removed from V and 2 bases from J, the gap between germline ends came to 11 bases. The DNA for the CDR3 is TGTGCCAGCTCACCAAGCACACGTTACACAGATACGCAGTATTTT. This encodes CASSPSTRYTDTQYF.

The chain combines TRBV6-5 with TRBJ2-7; the match to TRBD2 covers 7 bases. CDR3 length: 14 amino acids. Germline V lookup: CDR1 MNHEY, CDR2 SVGAGI. The ends lost 7 bases at V and 0 bases at J; junction bases unmatched: 6. The DNA for the CDR3 is TGTGCCAGCACTCCACAGCGGGGCTCCTACGAGCAGTACTTC. Amino acid sequence: CASTPQRGSYEQYF.

The chain couples TRBV28 to TRBJ2-7; 11 positions agree with TRBD2. Looked up from germline, CDR1 is MDHEN and CDR2 is SYDVKM. This CDR3 is 15 amino acids long. DNA for the CDR3: TGTGCTACCGTCGTGGTAGCGGGAGGGTCCTACGAGCAGTACTTC. Translated, it gives CATVVVAGGSYEQYF.

The gene calls are TRBV29-1 and TRBJ2-5, with 9 nucleotides matching TRBD2. The DNA end lines up better with TRBJ2-7; the J call may be wrong. Germline lookup yields CDR1 SQVTM and CDR2 ANQGSEA. The CDR3 totals 15 residues. CDR3 nucleotides: TGCAGCGCCATGACTAGCGGAACCCCCCCGGACGAGCAGTACTTC. Protein sequence: CSAMTSGTPPDEQYF.

The rearrangement links TRBV28 to TRBJ2-2; no firm D call. V was trimmed by 5 bases and J by 0 bases, leaving 13 bases between them. The CDR3 has 16 amino acids. CDR1 is MDHEN and CDR2 is SYDVKM in the germline V gene. The CDR3 region is CASSLRDISNTGELFF. DNA for the CDR3: TGTGCCAGCAGTCTTAGAGACATTTCGAACACCGGGGAGCTGTTTTTT.

The chain combines TRBV6-1 with TRBJ1-1; D ambiguous. Per germline, CDR1 MNHNS and CDR2 SASEGT. Between the trimmed V and J ends, which lost 6 bases and 3 bases, there was a span of 11 bases. CDR3 length equals 13 residues. The CDR3: CASSLTYYTEAFF. CDR3 bases: TGTGCCAGCAGCCTGACATACTACACTGAAGCTTTCTTT.

The rearrangement joins TRBV5-1 to TRBJ2-3; D gene uncertain. The CDR3 extends over 14 amino acids. Trimming removed 0 bases at V and 6 bases at J, with 11 bases between. Germline V gene lookup returns CDR1 SGHRS and CDR2 YFSETQ. The CDR3 loop is CASSLGADWDTQYF. For the CDR3, the DNA is TGCGCCAGCAGCTTGGGGGCCGACTGGGATACGCAGTATTTT. Using reference TRBV5-1 and TRBJ2-3 for the parts outside the CDR3, the full variable domain is KAGVTQTPRYLIKTRGQQVTLSCSPISGHRSVSWYQQTPGQGLQFLFEYFSETQRNKGNFPGRFSGRQFSNSRSEMNVSTLELGDSALYLCASSLGADWDTQYFGPGTRLTVL.

V usage is TRBV25-1 and J usage is TRBJ1-5; TRBD1 might be the D (5 bases). The V end lost 1 base, the J end lost 5 bases, and 9 bases lay between the germline ends. Germline CDR1 and CDR2: MGHDK and SYGVNS. There are 14 residues in the CDR3. In DNA, the CDR3 is TGTGCCAGCAGTGAATTAGGCAGGGATCAGCCCCAGCATTTT. It is translated as CASSELGRDQPQHF. The complete variable domain, with remaining parts taken from reference TRBV25-1 and TRBJ1-5, reads EADIYQTPRYLVIGTGKKITLECSQTMGHDKMYWYQQDPGMELHLIHYSYGVNSTEKGDLSSESTVSRIRTEHFPLTLESARPSHTSQYLCASSELGRDQPQHFGDGTRLSIL.

Notes on this clone: The same CDR3 is also encoded by other DNA sequences in this sample. The V and J genes are TRBV2 and TRBJ2-5; D is unclear. CDR3 length equals 13 residues. V was trimmed by 4 bases and J by 2 bases, leaving 8 bases between them. CDR1 is SNHLY, CDR2 FYNNEI, per germline. The CDR3 sequence: CASSGGLQETQYF. The CDR3 nucleotides are TGTGCCAGCAGTGGGGGATTACAAGAGACCCAGTACTTC.

The rearrangement links TRBV28 to TRBJ2-1; a possible D gene is TRBD1 (6 bases). Germline values: CDR1 MDHEN, CDR2 SYDVKM. V lost 2 bases and J 12 bases, leaving 20 bases between the germline ends. This CDR3 contains 15 residues. CDR3 amino acids: CASSLTGGDTLGQFF. As DNA, the CDR3 is TGTGCCAGCAGTTTAACTGGGGGCGATACCCTGGGGCAGTTCTTC.

This clone was picked up a small number of times. The chain joins TRBV27 to TRBJ1-2; 7 bases are a match to TRBD1. V was clipped by 6 bases and J by 2 bases; unmatched bases: 6. Germline CDR1 and CDR2: MNHEY and SMNVEV (reference sequence). This CDR3 has 14 residues. DNA for the CDR3: TGTGCCAGCAGGGATCCGGGACAGAACTATGGCTACACCTTC. It translates to CASRDPGQNYGYTF.

This clone is a singleton in its sample. The chain has TRBV4-1 and TRBJ2-7; possible D gene TRBD1, 5 bases. Trimming shortened V by 4 bases and J by 2 bases, and 15 bases separated the two germline ends. Germline CDR1 reads MGHRA; CDR2 reads YSYEKL. CDR3 length: 15 residues. The CDR3 spells CASSPRETATYEQYF. As DNA, the CDR3 is TGCGCCAGCAGCCCCCGAGAGACAGCCACCTACGAGCAGTACTTC.

Of note for this clone: A much bigger clone sits one base away, suggesting this may be a read error. V is TRBV6-6 and J is TRBJ2-3; 11 bases agree with TRBD2. Trimming removed 4 bases from V and 2 bases from J; junction bases left unmatched: 2. This CDR3 is built from 15 residues. Germline V CDR1 and CDR2: MNHNY, SVGAGI (reference sequence). The CDR3 here is CASSFSGRATDTQYF. CDR3 coding DNA: TGTGCCAGCAGTTTTAGCGGGAGGGCCACAGATACGCAGTATTTT.

The V and J genes are TRBV5-1 and TRBJ2-3; 10 bases fit TRBD2. In germline, CDR1 is SGHRS, CDR2 YFSETQ. The CDR3 spans 16 residues. The V and J ends lost 1 base and 1 base, in that order; junction bases with no gene match: 3. CDR3 sequence: CASSLSGTSGTDTQYF. CDR3 in DNA: TGCGCCAGCAGCTTGTCCGGGACTAGCGGCACAGATACGCAGTATTTT. The full variable domain, completed using reference TRBV5-1 and TRBJ2-3, is KAGVTQTPRYLIKTRGQQVTLSCSPISGHRSVSWYQQTPGQGLQFLFEYFSETQRNKGNFPGRFSGRQFSNSRSEMNVSTLELGDSALYLCASSLSGTSGTDTQYFGPGTRLTVL.

The chain couples TRBV7-9 to TRBJ2-1, with D maybe TRBD2 (5 bases). The CDR3 sequence is 16 residues long. Germline V gene sequence: CDR1 SEHNR, CDR2 FQNEAQ (reference sequence). V lost 3 bases and J lost 3, with 15 bases in between. CDR3 sequence (DNA): TGTGCCAGCAGCTTTGGACTGCCACTCCTCTACAATGAGCAGTTCTTC. Translated: CASSFGLPLLYNEQFF.

V and J are TRBV28 and TRBJ2-7, with 8 bases aligning to TRBD1. The CDR3 consists of 13 residues. Germline assignment: CDR1 MDHEN and CDR2 SYDVKM. The trim removed 8 bases at V and 3 bases at J, leaving 6 bases unmatched. This chain's CDR3 is CASSVTGVYEQYF. The CDR3 DNA is TGTGCCAGCTCCGTGACAGGGGTCTACGAGCAGTACTTC.

Notes on this clone: Other DNA sequences within the sample encode an identical CDR3. The chain joins TRBV29-1 to TRBJ2-4; maybe TRBD1 (5 bases). The CDR3 is 14 residues long. The V gene lost 0 bases and the J gene lost 2 bases, with 8 bases spanning the gap. Germline CDR1 SQVTM, CDR2 ANQGSEA. DNA for the CDR3: TGCAGCGTTGAAGACCAGGGCTCCAAAAACATTCAGTACTTC. Its protein is CSVEDQGSKNIQYF.

The rearrangement joins TRBV6-5 to TRBJ1-2; D is perhaps TRBD1 (6 bases). V shed 2 bases and J shed 4 bases, with 11 bases lying between them. CDR3 size: 14 residues. Per the germline V gene, CDR1 is MNHEY and CDR2 is SVGAGI. CDR3 region: CASSYRGGAYGYTF. DNA for the CDR3: TGTGCCAGCAGTTACAGGGGGGGCGCCTATGGCTACACCTTC.

V usage is TRBV5-1 and J usage is TRBJ2-5; no reliable D call. Germline V gene lookup returns CDR1 SGHRS and CDR2 YFSETQ. This CDR3 is 13 amino acids long. V shed 1 base and J shed 5 bases, with 9 bases lying between them. The CDR3 DNA follows: TGCGCCAGCAGCTTGAGGGTGGCGGAGACCCAGTACTTC. Protein sequence: CASSLRVAETQYF.

The chain has TRBV7-9 and TRBJ2-1; TRBD2 matches 7 bases. This CDR3 contains 15 residues. Per germline, CDR1 SEHNR and CDR2 FQNEAQ (reference sequence). Losses at the gene ends were 2 bases for V and 6 bases for J; bases not matched to a gene: 7. The CDR3 reads CASSLPAGVVNEQFF. The CDR3, as DNA: TGTGCCAGCAGCTTACCGGCGGGAGTTGTCAATGAGCAGTTCTTC.

Details on this clone: A clone one base away is much larger, so this may be a read error. The sample holds other DNA sequences that translate to the same CDR3. The V and J genes are TRBV6-6 and TRBJ1-5, with D uncertain. Trimming stripped 6 bases from V and 1 base from J, with 7 bases between. Looked up from germline, CDR1 is MNHNY and CDR2 is SVGAGI (reference sequence). CDR3 length: 13 residues. The CDR3 sequence: CASRPDSNQPQHF. CDR3 nucleotides: TGTGCCAGCAGGCCGGACAGCAATCAGCCCCAGCATTTT.

The chain uses TRBV2 and TRBJ2-5, with D tentatively TRBD1 (5 bases). The germline V gene has CDR1 SNHLY and CDR2 FYNNEI. V was clipped by 4 bases and J by 5 bases, with 14 bases between them. CDR3 length: 14 amino acids. The CDR3 protein is CASSGPTDAETQYF. In nucleotides, the CDR3 is TGTGCCAGCAGTGGGCCGACAGACGCGGAGACCCAGTACTTC.

This sequence joins TRBV9 and TRBJ2-1; 7 bases align to TRBD2. After removal of 0 bases from V and 7 bases from J, the junction contained 7 bases not matched to a gene. CDR3 length: 15 residues. Germline assignment: CDR1 SGDLS and CDR2 YYNGEE. The CDR3 loop reads CASSVEAGLWNEQFF. The CDR3, as DNA: TGTGCCAGCAGCGTAGAAGCGGGACTATGGAATGAGCAGTTCTTC. The variable domain in full, completed from reference TRBV9 and TRBJ2-1, reads DSGVTQTPKHLITATGQRVTLRCSPRSGDLSVYWYQQSLDQGLQFLIQYYNGEERAKGNILERFSAQQFPDLHSELNLSSLELGDSALYFCASSVEAGLWNEQFFGPGTRLTVL.

The chain carries TRBV5-1 and TRBJ1-1, with D unclear. CDR1 is SGHRS, CDR2 YFSETQ, per germline. The CDR3 spans 15 residues. Trimming took 1 base from V and 4 from J, leaving 14 bases between them. The CDR3 bases are TGCGCCAGCAGCTTGACCACCGTAAAATCCACTGAAGCTTTCTTT. It translates to CASSLTTVKSTEAFF.

The V gene is TRBV29-1, the J gene TRBJ2-5; 8 positions match TRBD2. Gene TRBJ2-7 matches the end of the DNA better, so the J call may be wrong. Per germline, CDR1 SQVTM and CDR2 ANQGSEA. This CDR3 has 12 residues. The CDR3 here is CSVGRASHEQYF. Here the CDR3 DNA reads TGCAGCGTCGGGAGGGCCAGCCACGAGCAGTACTTC.

This sequence joins TRBV6-5 and TRBJ2-7, with TRBD2 as a possible D gene (5 bases). The CDR3 has 15 residues. Germline V gives CDR1 MNHEY, CDR2 SVGAGI. Trimming pared 10 bases from V and 6 bases from J, leaving 25 bases between. CDR3 sequence (DNA): TGTGCCACCAGCACCGGGATTACACGGCCCCGCGAGCAGTACTTC. Protein sequence: CATSTGITRPREQYF.

The V and J genes are TRBV13 and TRBJ2-3, with TRBD2 matching over 9 bases. Germline trimming cut 6 bases from V and 2 bases from J; bases unmatched to any gene: 15. CDR1 is PRHDT, CDR2 FYEKMQ, per germline (reference sequence). The CDR3 has 18 amino acids. The CDR3: CASSGASGKQYITDTQYF. The CDR3 DNA sequence: TGTGCCAGCAGTGGGGCTAGCGGGAAACAATACATCACAGATACGCAGTATTTT. The full variable domain, rest sourced from reference TRBV13 and TRBJ2-3, is AAGVIQSPRHLIKEKRETATLKCYPIPRHDTVYWYQQGPGQDPQFLISFYEKMQSDKGSIPDRFSAQQFSDYHSELNMSSLELGDSALYFCASSGASGKQYITDTQYFGPGTRLTVL.

The chain employs TRBV28 and TRBJ1-2, with D possibly TRBD1 on 5 matching bases. CDR3 length equals 15 residues. The V end lost 7 bases, the J end lost 0 bases, and 15 bases lay between the germline ends. Germline lookup yields CDR1 MDHEN and CDR2 SYDVKM. The CDR3 loop reads CASTLGTASNYGYTF. The CDR3 bases are TGTGCCAGCACCCTTGGGACCGCCTCTAACTATGGCTACACCTTC.